The clone carrying this TCR beta chain has just a few counts. What it binds is not known. Donors had no recently reported acute infections or vaccinations and were HIV-negative. Only in-frame clones appear in the TCRdb table, and some are missing; sequencing was by immunoSEQ multiplex PCR. The sample contains about 1 million clones, around 74% of which appear only once. The data belong to a study of shared clonotypes between healthy human individuals. The study, taken as a whole, reports: The authors sampled blood alone, and tissue repertoires likely differ. It was observed that 5% to 6% of naive CD4 clonotypes were shared across a handful of donors.

This CDR3 is 12 amino acids long. The V gene lost 0 bases and the J gene lost 8 bases, with 6 bases spanning the gap. The V gene's germline CDR1 is SGHRS and CDR2 YFSETQ. The clonotype comes from a man younger than 35 in good health. V is TRBV5-1 and J is TRBJ2-1, with no clear D. What was sequenced was memory CD4+ T cells sorted from blood. Indicated subset: CD45RA-negative fraction. DNA of the CDR3: TGCGCCAGCAGCTTGGATTACCATGAGCAGTTCTTC. Protein sequence: CASSLDYHEQFF.